Listed below are T cell receptor beta chains from one sample, sequenced in a study of T cell repertoires in cytomegalovirus infection. Their target antigens are unknown. TCRdb reprocessed the reads with MiXCR, giving one entry per CDR3 protein. The table lists approximately 910,000 distinct CDR3 sequences, roughly 30% of them singletons. Sequences were derived from cultured CD8+ T cells from PBMCs, sampled from culture after CMV antigen stimulation. The receptors come from a human donor in good health (CMV status not recorded). Some clones in this sample may be carry-over from other donors' samples. Both conserved end residues are part of each CDR3. Each record gives: clone size, V gene, D gene, J gene, CDR3 DNA, CDR3 protein. The D gene is left open where the match is weak. Part of the rows lack a size; the others show once, few, many or a class for expanded clones.

clone size: .
V gene: TRBV11-3
D gene: .
J gene: TRBJ2-2
CDR3 DNA: TGTCCCAGCAGCTTACTTCCAGGGGCGGACACCGGGGAGCTGTTTTTT
CDR3 protein: CPSSLLPGADTGELFF

clone size: .
V gene: TRBV7-6
D gene: .
J gene: TRBJ2-3
CDR3 DNA: TGTGCCAGCAGCTTAAGGACGGCCGAGAGGGGTATCGATACGCAGTATTTT
CDR3 protein: CASSLRTAERGIDTQYF

clone size: few
V gene: TRBV7-2
D gene: .
J gene: TRBJ2-6
CDR3 DNA: TGTGCCAGCAGCCTCCTCCCCTATCTTAACTCTGGGGCCAACGTCCTGACTTTC
CDR3 protein: CASSLLPYLNSGANVLTF

clone size: .
V gene: TRBV7-9
D gene: .
J gene: TRBJ2-7
CDR3 DNA: TGTGCCAGCAGCTTATGGGCAGCCTACGAGCAGTACTTC
CDR3 protein: CASSLWAAYEQYF

clone size: many
V gene: TRBV27
D gene: TRBD1
J gene: TRBJ1-1
CDR3 DNA: TGTGCCAGCAGTCGGTCGACAGGGGTCTCGACTGAAGCTTTCTTT
CDR3 protein: CASSRSTGVSTEAFF

clone size: few
V gene: TRBV12-3/TRBV12-4
D gene: .
J gene: TRBJ1-5
CDR3 DNA: TGTGCCAGCAGTTCCGGGAATCAGCCCCCGCATTTT
CDR3 protein: CASSSGNQPPHF

clone size: .
V gene: TRBV7-8
D gene: TRBD2
J gene: TRBJ2-1
CDR3 DNA: TGTGCCAGCAGCTTATTTAATCGGGGGGGCCGGCACAATGAGCAGTTCTTC
CDR3 protein: CASSLFNRGGRHNEQFF

clone size: .
V gene: TRBV27
D gene: .
J gene: TRBJ1-2
CDR3 DNA: TGTGCCAGCAGTTTTAACCCTCAGGGTGGCTACACCTTC
CDR3 protein: CASSFNPQGGYTF

clone size: few
V gene: TRBV7-6
D gene: .
J gene: TRBJ2-5
CDR3 DNA: TGTGCCAGCAGCGAAGGGAGATTAGAGACCCAGTACTTC
CDR3 protein: CASSEGRLETQYF

clone size: .
V gene: TRBV29-1
D gene: .
J gene: TRBJ1-2
CDR3 DNA: TGCAGCGTTGATCAGGGAATCTATGGCTACACCTTC
CDR3 protein: CSVDQGIYGYTF

clone size: few
V gene: TRBV2
D gene: .
J gene: TRBJ1-6
CDR3 DNA: TGTGCCAGCAGTGATGGGGTGTTACAGGGCTGGTCACCCCTCCACTTT
CDR3 protein: CASSDGVLQGWSPLHF

clone size: once
V gene: TRBV25-1
D gene: .
J gene: TRBJ1-6
CDR3 DNA: TGTGCCACAGGGACCGTCGCCGGCTCACCCCTCCACTTT
CDR3 protein: CATGTVAGSPLHF

clone size: .
V gene: TRBV10-3
D gene: .
J gene: TRBJ1-2
CDR3 DNA: TGTGCCATCCCGGACGGGAACTATGGCTACACCTTC
CDR3 protein: CAIPDGNYGYTF

clone size: .
V gene: TRBV9
D gene: .
J gene: TRBJ1-1
CDR3 DNA: TGTGCCAGCAGCGTAGTGGGGGAGGCATTTAGTTACGCGAACACTGAAGCTTTCTTT
CDR3 protein: CASSVVGEAFSYANTEAFF

clone size: .
V gene: TRBV27
D gene: TRBD1
J gene: TRBJ2-5
CDR3 DNA: TGTGCCAGCAGTCCCTTGACAGGGAATGGCCCCCAAGAGACCCAGTACTTC
CDR3 protein: CASSPLTGNGPQETQYF

clone size: few
V gene: TRBV7-6
D gene: .
J gene: TRBJ2-1
CDR3 DNA: TGTGCCAGCAGCTTAGTTGGCGAAAAGGATGAGCAGTTCTTC
CDR3 protein: CASSLVGEKDEQFF

clone size: many
V gene: TRBV7-2
D gene: .
J gene: TRBJ2-2
CDR3 DNA: TGTGCCAGCAGCCCCCCTTTCGGGGTTCCTCCGAACACCGGGGAGCTGTTTTTT
CDR3 protein: CASSPPFGVPPNTGELFF

clone size: .
V gene: TRBV5-5
D gene: .
J gene: TRBJ2-7
CDR3 DNA: TGTGCCAGCAGCCCTACCTTTGACATTCGCTACGAGCAGTACTTC
CDR3 protein: CASSPTFDIRYEQYF

clone size: .
V gene: TRBV5-6
D gene: .
J gene: TRBJ2-2
CDR3 DNA: TGTGCCAGCAGCTTGGCTAGTTACACCGGGGAGCTGTTTTTT
CDR3 protein: CASSLASYTGELFF

clone size: few
V gene: TRBV27
D gene: TRBD2
J gene: TRBJ2-1
CDR3 DNA: TGTGCCAGCAGTAGACTAGCGGGGGGGCTCGATGAGCAGTTCTTC
CDR3 protein: CASSRLAGGLDEQFF

clone size: once
V gene: TRBV13
D gene: .
J gene: TRBJ2-1
CDR3 DNA: TGTGCCAGCAGCACGCAGGGAGTCCACAATGAGCAGTTCTTC
CDR3 protein: CASSTQGVHNEQFF

clone size: .
V gene: TRBV14
D gene: .
J gene: TRBJ1-1
CDR3 DNA: TGTGCCGCCTTGGAGGGGAGGAACACTGAAGCTTTCTTT
CDR3 protein: CAALEGRNTEAFF

clone size: many
V gene: TRBV7-9
D gene: .
J gene: TRBJ2-1
CDR3 DNA: TGTGCCAGCAGCTTGGTCCTTACGGAGGGGGCCACAGTCGATGAGCAGTTCTTC
CDR3 protein: CASSLVLTEGATVDEQFF

clone size: .
V gene: TRBV7-9
D gene: .
J gene: TRBJ1-1
CDR3 DNA: TGTGCCAGCAGCTCCCCCCCCCGACTCGAGGGGACTGAAGCTTTCTTT
CDR3 protein: CASSSPPRLEGTEAFF

clone size: .
V gene: TRBV4-1
D gene: .
J gene: TRBJ1-2
CDR3 DNA: TGCGCCAGCAGCCAAGATCGGGCGGAACCCTATGGCTACACCTTC
CDR3 protein: CASSQDRAEPYGYTF

clone size: many
V gene: TRBV6-2/TRBV6-3
D gene: TRBD1
J gene: TRBJ1-2
CDR3 DNA: TGTGCCAGCAGTTACCTTCGACAGGGACCCTATGGCTACACCTTC
CDR3 protein: CASSYLRQGPYGYTF

clone size: .
V gene: TRBV6-6
D gene: TRBD2
J gene: TRBJ2-7
CDR3 DNA: TGTGCCAGCAGTTACTTAGCGGGGAGTGACGAGCAGTACTTC
CDR3 protein: CASSYLAGSDEQYF

clone size: few
V gene: TRBV28
D gene: .
J gene: TRBJ1-1
CDR3 DNA: TGTGCCAGCAGTTTAGGGGCGTTCCGGGACACTGAAGCTTTCTTT
CDR3 protein: CASSLGAFRDTEAFF

clone size: few
V gene: TRBV24-1
D gene: .
J gene: TRBJ1-5
CDR3 DNA: TGTGCCACCAGTGAGGGGACTTCTCTCGGGTTTAATCAGCCCCAGCATTTT
CDR3 protein: CATSEGTSLGFNQPQHF

clone size: .
V gene: TRBV7-4
D gene: .
J gene: TRBJ1-2
CDR3 DNA: TGCCAGCAGCTTAAGGGGAATTCGCTCGGGACATACCATTATGGGTATGGCTACACCTTC
CDR3 protein: CQQLKGNSLGTYHYGYGYTF

clone size: .
V gene: TRBV5-1
D gene: .
J gene: TRBJ1-1
CDR3 DNA: TGCGCCAGCAGCTTCGACAGGATGACCGAAGCTTTCTTT
CDR3 protein: CASSFDRMTEAFF

clone size: many
V gene: TRBV10-1
D gene: .
J gene: TRBJ2-7
CDR3 DNA: TGCGCCAGCAGCGCGGGACTGGGCTACGAGCAGTACTTC
CDR3 protein: CASSAGLGYEQYF

clone size: .
V gene: TRBV6-1
D gene: .
J gene: TRBJ2-7
CDR3 DNA: TGTGCCAGCAGTGAACTAGGCTTGCCTTCCTACGAGCAGTACTTC
CDR3 protein: CASSELGLPSYEQYF

clone size: few
V gene: TRBV19
D gene: .
J gene: TRBJ1-2
CDR3 DNA: TGTGCCAGTACGACAGGCCTCTATGGCTACACCTTC
CDR3 protein: CASTTGLYGYTF

clone size: .
V gene: TRBV7-9
D gene: .
J gene: TRBJ1-1
CDR3 DNA: TGTGCCAGCAGCTCAGGACACTTTATGAACACTGAAGCTTTCTTT
CDR3 protein: CASSSGHFMNTEAFF

clone size: few
V gene: TRBV6-5
D gene: TRBD2
J gene: TRBJ2-1
CDR3 DNA: TGTGCCAGCAGTTTCGGACTAGCATATGAGCAGTTCTTC
CDR3 protein: CASSFGLAYEQFF

clone size: .
V gene: TRBV7-6
D gene: TRBD1
J gene: TRBJ2-2
CDR3 DNA: TGTGCCAGCAGCAACCAGGACAGGGTTCTCGTTCCCGGGGAGCTGTTTTTT
CDR3 protein: CASSNQDRVLVPGELFF

clone size: .
V gene: TRBV11-2
D gene: TRBD2
J gene: TRBJ2-3
CDR3 DNA: TGTGCCAGCAGCTTAGTGGCTAGCGGGGGGGGCACAGATACGCAGTATTTT
CDR3 protein: CASSLVASGGGTDTQYF

clone size: few
V gene: TRBV4-1
D gene: .
J gene: TRBJ1-1
CDR3 DNA: TGCGCCAGCAGCCAAGGGAGGACAGCCACTGAAGCTTTCTTT
CDR3 protein: CASSQGRTATEAFF

clone size: few
V gene: TRBV27
D gene: .
J gene: TRBJ1-1
CDR3 DNA: TGTGCCAGCAGCCCTGAGCTGGGTTGGACTGAAGCTTTCTTT
CDR3 protein: CASSPELGWTEAFF

clone size: .
V gene: TRBV12-3/TRBV12-4
D gene: .
J gene: TRBJ1-2
CDR3 DNA: TGTGCCAGCAGTTTAGGCTCAGGGAATAGTCACTATGGCTACACCTTC
CDR3 protein: CASSLGSGNSHYGYTF

clone size: few
V gene: TRBV6-2/TRBV6-3
D gene: .
J gene: TRBJ1-3
CDR3 DNA: TGTGCCAGCAGCCAAGACAGGAGTGGAAACACCATATATTTT
CDR3 protein: CASSQDRSGNTIYF

clone size: few
V gene: TRBV27
D gene: .
J gene: TRBJ2-1
CDR3 DNA: TGTGCCAGCAGTTTACCCCAGCCGGGGCAGTTCTTC
CDR3 protein: CASSLPQPGQFF

clone size: .
V gene: TRBV29-1
D gene: .
J gene: TRBJ1-2
CDR3 DNA: TGCAGCGTTGAAGATCTGAGAGGGGAGGATGGCTACACCTTC
CDR3 protein: CSVEDLRGEDGYTF

clone size: .
V gene: TRBV27
D gene: .
J gene: TRBJ1-2
CDR3 DNA: TGTGCCAGCAGTTTGGGTGCCCCCGGGGGGAACTATGGCTACACCTTC
CDR3 protein: CASSLGAPGGNYGYTF

clone size: .
V gene: TRBV7-2
D gene: .
J gene: TRBJ2-5
CDR3 DNA: TGTGCCAGCAGTAAACTGGGGCTCCAAGAGACCCAGTACTTC
CDR3 protein: CASSKLGLQETQYF

clone size: .
V gene: TRBV19
D gene: .
J gene: TRBJ1-6
CDR3 DNA: TGTGCCAGTAGTAACGACGGCCATTATTCACCCCTCCACTTT
CDR3 protein: CASSNDGHYSPLHF

clone size: .
V gene: TRBV2
D gene: .
J gene: TRBJ2-1
CDR3 DNA: TGTGCCAGCATGGGGAGAAACAATGAGCAGTTCTTC
CDR3 protein: CASMGRNNEQFF

clone size: .
V gene: TRBV9
D gene: .
J gene: TRBJ1-1
CDR3 DNA: TGTGCCAGCAGCGTAGTAGTGGTGAGTGAAGCTTTCTTT
CDR3 protein: CASSVVVVSEAFF

clone size: .
V gene: TRBV12-3/TRBV12-4
D gene: TRBD2
J gene: TRBJ2-3
CDR3 DNA: TGTGCCAGCAAGTCCTCTTCACTAGCGGGGGGTCCCGAGGGCACAGATACGCAGTATTTT
CDR3 protein: CASKSSSLAGGPEGTDTQYF

clone size: .
V gene: TRBV20-1
D gene: .
J gene: TRBJ2-7
CDR3 DNA: TGCAGTGCTAGAGGCTGGGCCCTCGAGGGCGGCTCCTACGAGCAGTACTTC
CDR3 protein: CSARGWALEGGSYEQYF

clone size: few
V gene: TRBV7-2
D gene: TRBD2
J gene: TRBJ2-1
CDR3 DNA: TGTGCCAGCAGTCAGGGTTTAGCGGGACGTTCCTCCTACAATGAGCAGTTCTTC
CDR3 protein: CASSQGLAGRSSYNEQFF